The sequence of this T cell receptor beta chain was determined in a study of vaccination effects on CD4 cells after COVID-19. Per germline, CDR1 SGDLS and CDR2 YYNGEE. The CDR3 loop spans 12 amino acids. Trimming stripped 0 bases from V and 7 bases from J, with 4 bases between. This clone has a single count. What it recognizes is unknown. In the ViraFEST assay, antigen-specific CD4+ clonotypes were identified by expansion after peptide-pool stimulation. CD4+ T cells were isolated after less than 13 days of culture. Recipients of the vaccine had no prior SARS-CoV-2 infection and negative nucleocapsid antibodies. Only in-frame clones appear in the TCRdb table, and some are missing; sequencing was by immunoSEQ multiplex PCR. The sample includes under 55,000 clones, roughly 73% of them seen just once.

This chain links TRBV9 with TRBJ2-2; D ambiguous. The sequence was collected from a human donor who received a COVID-19 vaccine. Source: CD4+ T cells from PBMCs cultured with HCoV-OC43 spike peptides, taken before COVID-19 vaccination. As to subset: HCoV-OC43 spike overlapping peptide pool stimulation. CDR3: CASSVGVGELFF. DNA of the CDR3: TGTGCCAGCAGCGTAGGGGTCGGGGAGCTGTTTTTT.